One sample yielded the 5 T cell receptor beta chains listed below, sequenced in a study of cytomegalovirus exposure and HLA in healthy donors. This PCR relied on a set of 60 Vbeta primers and 13 Jbeta primers. This table comes from immunoSEQ multiplex PCR, and its TCRdb copy is limited to in-frame clones, with some not included. Among fewer than 110,000 clones listed, more than 75% were seen once. Input material: PBMCs. These receptors came from a man aged 30 to 39 in good health and CMV-seropositive.

The chain carries TRBV5-1 and TRBJ1-1; TRBD1 might be the D (5 bases). V dropped 0 bases and J dropped 4 bases, with 19 bases sitting between them. This CDR3 has 17 amino acids. Germline V lookup: CDR1 SGHRS, CDR2 YFSETQ. CDR3 nucleotide sequence: TGCGCCAGCAGCTTGGTCGGCGGGGCAGGATGGAGCACTGAAGCTTTCTTT. Translation gives CASSLVGGAGWSTEAFF. The whole variable domain, remainder taken from reference TRBV5-1 and TRBJ1-1, is KAGVTQTPRYLIKTRGQQVTLSCSPISGHRSVSWYQQTPGQGLQFLFEYFSETQRNKGNFPGRFSGRQFSNSRSEMNVSTLELGDSALYLCASSLVGGAGWSTEAFFGQGTRLTVV.

The chain is built from TRBV11-2 and TRBJ1-1; no firm D call. This CDR3 has 12 residues. Germline lookup yields CDR1 SGHAT and CDR2 FQNNGV. V was cut by 3 bases and J by 0 bases, with 2 bases left in between. The CDR3 coding sequence is TGTGCCAGCAGCTTCATGAACACTGAAGCTTTCTTT. As protein: CASSFMNTEAFF. Full variable domain (missing parts from reference TRBV11-2 and TRBJ1-1): EAGVAQSPRYKIIEKRQSVAFWCNPISGHATLYWYQQILGQGPKLLIQFQNNGVVDDSQLPKDRFSAERLKGVDSTLKIQPAKLEDSAVYLCASSFMNTEAFFGQGTRLTVV.

This rearrangement joins TRBV6-6 to TRBJ1-4, with TRBD1 matching 9 bases. The CDR3 covers 13 residues. Germline V gene sequence: CDR1 MNHNY, CDR2 SVGAGI (reference sequence). The junction had 6 bases not matched to a gene; V was cut back by 8 bases and J by 8 bases. This CDR3 reads CASETGGREKLFF. CDR3 DNA sequence: TGTGCCAGCGAGACAGGGGGTCGGGAAAAACTGTTTTTT.

The chain has TRBV11-3 and TRBJ1-1; D gene uncertain. The CDR3 covers 14 residues. The V end lost 8 bases, the J end lost 1 base, and 14 bases lay between the germline ends. Germline lookup yields CDR1 SGHNT and CDR2 YENEEA. The CDR3 DNA is TGTGCCAGCTGCCCGGGAGGGTGGAACACTGAAGCTTTCTTT. Its protein product is CASCPGGWNTEAFF.

This clone showed up just a few times. The gene calls are TRBV5-4 and TRBJ1-2; 8 bases align to TRBD1. V was clipped by 9 bases and J by 1 base; unmatched bases: 14. CDR3 length equals 16 residues. Germline CDR1 SGHNT, CDR2 YYREEE (reference sequence). The CDR3 sequence: CATLPGQGRDNYGYTF. The CDR3 bases are TGTGCCACCCTACCCGGACAGGGAAGAGATAACTATGGCTACACCTTC.